This T cell receptor (beta chain) was sequenced for a study of T cells in Graves' hyperthyroidism and ophthalmopathy (dated by TCRdb to the late 2010s). Some background on the complete study: Peripheral blood samples were taken at initial diagnosis, before any treatment was given. To identify distinguishing TCR V-J signatures, a discovery cohort of around 100 patients was used, comprising 43 with Graves' ophthalmopathy and around 60 with stable Graves' hyperthyroidism. An independent validation cohort of 18 to 20 hyperthyroidism patients and more than 15 patients who later progressed to ophthalmopathy tested prospective prediction of ophthalmopathy. The approximately 100 discovery patients were randomly split 7:3 into training and test sets. In several Graves' hyperthyroidism patients, the study also compared T-cell repertoires from thyroid tissue with T-cell repertoires from blood. Once sampling was done, hyperthyroidism patients were given methimazole at a starting dose of 30 mg daily, whereas ophthalmopathy patients were given high-dose intravenous methylprednisolone. The paper describes TCR Vbeta CDR3 sequencing of 135 peripheral blood samples, made up of 43 ophthalmopathy patients, roughly 75 hyperthyroidism patients and 17 progressor patients.

Moderately to severely active disease, a Clinical Activity Score of at least 3, a NOSPECS grade of at least 4, and a duration under 3 months were present in ophthalmopathy patients. Patients with uncontrolled infections, other autoimmune diseases, pregnancy or lactation were excluded. Diagnoses were established on the basis of clinical symptoms, serum thyroxine and TRAb, thyroid ultrasound, and orbital computed tomography. PBMCs were isolated from around 10 ml of fresh peripheral blood by Ficoll-Paque density gradient centrifugation. Total RNA was extracted with Trizol reagent, and quality was checked on an Agilent 2100 Bioanalyzer. The CDR3 contains 12 residues, cysteine and phenylalanine counted. Of the read, only the CDR3 DNA is kept; its 36 bases are in frame from base 1. Germline trimming amounts to 8 bases on V and 7 bases on J, with 5 as the count of junction bases outside the gene matches. Per the germline V gene, SNHLY is the CDR1 and FYNNEI is the CDR2.

What the work shows at the level of the full study, not this receptor alone: In validation, the model predicted progression to ophthalmopathy a median of about 6.5 months before onset, with approximately 71% sensitivity and about 72% specificity. Most expanded thyroid clonotypes (frequency above 0.001) were also found in blood, which suggests that blood repertoires may mirror thyroid immune responses. A 13 V-J signature model separated ophthalmopathy from stable hyperthyroidism, with around 90% sensitivity and around 84% specificity in cross-validation and 80%/75% in testing. No statistical method was used to fix the sample size in advance, and group allocation was not hidden from the investigators.

This clonotype was detected many times. Its specific antigen is unknown. No much larger clone is present one base from it, and per-base qualities are unavailable. The TCR beta CDR3 regions were amplified from the RNA transcripts. The first round of RT-PCR for the TCR CDR3 was performed with the HTBI primer set and the Qiagen OneStep RT-PCR kit. A second multiplex PCR round built the libraries, followed by size selection and purification. The libraries were sequenced on an Illumina HiSeq2000 using paired-end 100 bp reads. The paper's data handling went like this. SOAPnuke was used to process the raw data, throwing out any read that contained adapters or uncalled bases, had a mean Phred below 15, or lacked an exact constant-primer or identifier match. COPE v1.2.5 was used to merge the high-quality paired reads, and each unique nucleotide sequence was defined as a clonotype. MiTCR v1.1 was used to align the clonotypes against IMGT TRBV, TRBD and TRBJ reference segments. The analysis included only V-J combinations with a frequency above 0.0001, which together covered roughly 99% of the repertoires. The TCS score was defined as F50 (clonal expansion) divided by E x V (chaos), with BLOSUM62-based TCRdist calculated between CDR3 peptides within each V-J. Welch's t-statistics and random forest reduced fewer than 600 V-J features to 13, which were used in a naive Bayes classifier (R e1071). TCRdb reran the public reads through fastp at Q25 and MiXCR, keeping productive beta chains. Rows merge per CDR3 protein into single entries with the most common DNA and genes. Here the V and J calls rest on TCRdb's processing, not on the authors' analysis. The sample table records 400,000 to 600,000 distinct CDR3 sequences; approximately 16% of these occur just once. The top ten hold 25% to 30% of the sample.

The source is a woman in her 30s with Graves' ophthalmopathy. The rearranged segments are TRBV2 and TRBJ2-4; 7 middle bases align to TRBD2. Material: blood. The DNA reads TGTGCCAGCGGTACCGGGGGGAACATTCAGTACTTC. It specifies CASGTGGNIQYF.